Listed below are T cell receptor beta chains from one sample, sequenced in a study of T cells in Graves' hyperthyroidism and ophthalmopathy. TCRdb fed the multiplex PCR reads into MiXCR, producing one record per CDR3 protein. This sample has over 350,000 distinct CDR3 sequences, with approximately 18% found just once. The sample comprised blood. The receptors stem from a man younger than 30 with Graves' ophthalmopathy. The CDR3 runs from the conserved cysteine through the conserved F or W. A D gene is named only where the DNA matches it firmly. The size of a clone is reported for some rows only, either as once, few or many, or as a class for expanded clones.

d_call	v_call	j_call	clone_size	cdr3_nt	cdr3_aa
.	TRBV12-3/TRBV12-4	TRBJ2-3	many	TGTGCCAGCCTCGCGGATACGCAGTATTTT	CASLADTQYF
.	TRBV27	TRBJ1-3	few	TGTGCCAGCACCAAGGGGCTAGGAAACACCATATATTTT	CASTKGLGNTIYF
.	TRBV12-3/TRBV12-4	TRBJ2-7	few	TGTGCCAGCAGTTTAGGCGGATGGGAGGGGGGGGACTACGAGCAGTACTTC	CASSLGGWEGGDYEQYF
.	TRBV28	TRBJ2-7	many	TGTGCCAGCAGTTCCAATGGGGCAGGGCAATACGAGCAGTACTTC	CASSSNGAGQYEQYF
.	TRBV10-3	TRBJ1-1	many	TGTGCCATCAGTTCAAGGGACGGGGCCACGGACACTGAAGCTTTCTTT	CAISSRDGATDTEAFF
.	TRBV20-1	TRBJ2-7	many	TGCAGTGCTAGAGATCTGCGGACCCTCGGCGAGCAGTACTTC	CSARDLRTLGEQYF
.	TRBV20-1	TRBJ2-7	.	TGCAGTGCTAGAGACGCGGCGGGAATCTACTACGAGCAGTACTTC	CSARDAAGIYYEQYF
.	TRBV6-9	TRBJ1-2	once	TGTGCCAGCAGTTACGGGTGGGGGCAGCACTATGGCTACACCTTC	CASSYGWGQHYGYTF
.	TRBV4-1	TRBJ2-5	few	TGCGCCAGCAGCCAAGATGATGGGGCCCAAGAGGCCCAGTACTTC	CASSQDDGAQEAQYF
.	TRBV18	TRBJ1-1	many	TGTGCCAGCTCCACGGGGGAACGGGATAACACTGAAGCTTTCTTT	CASSTGERDNTEAFF
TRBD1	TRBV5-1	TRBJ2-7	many	TGCGCCAGCAGCTCCCGGGACAGGGGGTCCGAGCAGTACTTC	CASSSRDRGSEQYF
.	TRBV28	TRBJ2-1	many	TGTGCCAGCACCCCGTTGGGGTCCTCCTACAATGAGCAGTTCTTC	CASTPLGSSYNEQFF
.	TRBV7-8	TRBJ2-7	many	TGTGCCAGCAGCTTAGCGAGGCCCTACGAGCAGTACTTC	CASSLARPYEQYF
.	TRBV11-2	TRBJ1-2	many	TGTGCCAGCAGCTTAGATCTCGGGACCAACTATGGCTACACCTTC	CASSLDLGTNYGYTF
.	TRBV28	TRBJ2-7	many	TGTGCCAGCAGTTTGGAGGGCGACTGGTACGAGCAGTACTTC	CASSLEGDWYEQYF
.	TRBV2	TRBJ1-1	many	TGTGCCAGCAGTGAAGGGGGCACTGAAGCTTTCTTT	CASSEGGTEAFF
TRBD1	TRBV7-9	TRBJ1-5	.	TGTGCCAGCAGCCAACGCGGGACAGATAGCAATCAGCCCCAGCATTTT	CASSQRGTDSNQPQHF
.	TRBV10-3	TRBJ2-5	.	TGTGCCATCAGTTTGACAGGGAGGGAAGAGACCCAGTACTTC	CAISLTGREETQYF
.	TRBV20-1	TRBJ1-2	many	TGCAGCTCCAGAGGGGGGCCATATGGCTACACCTTC	CSSRGGPYGYTF
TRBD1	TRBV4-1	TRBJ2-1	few	TGCGCCAGCAGCCACTATTGGACCGGGACAGTAACCTACAATGAGCAGTTCTTC	CASSHYWTGTVTYNEQFF
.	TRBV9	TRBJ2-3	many	TGTGCCAGCAGCGTAGCCGGATTAACCGGCACAGATACGCAGTATTTT	CASSVAGLTGTDTQYF
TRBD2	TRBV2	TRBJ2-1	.	TGTGCCATCCACTTATTTAGCGGGGGGCGGGGTGAGCAGTTCTTC	CAIHLFSGGRGEQFF
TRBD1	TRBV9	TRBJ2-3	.	TGTGCCAGCAGCGTAGGGGCAGGGGGAACAGATACGCAGTATTTT	CASSVGAGGTDTQYF
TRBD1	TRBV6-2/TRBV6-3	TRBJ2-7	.	TGTGCCAGCAGACACCCCGCCCCCGGGACAGGGGGTAGGGAACAGTACTTC	CASRHPAPGTGGREQYF
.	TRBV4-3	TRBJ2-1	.	TGCGCCAGCAGCCACCCCGGCCGGGAGCAGTTCTTC	CASSHPGREQFF
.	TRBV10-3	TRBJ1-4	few	TGTGCCATCAGAGAGACAGACTCGGGGGAAAAACTGTTTTTT	CAIRETDSGEKLFF
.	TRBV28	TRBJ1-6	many	TGTGCCAGCAGTTATGGAAACAGTACGTTTTTCTATAATTCACCCCTCCACTTT	CASSYGNSTFFYNSPLHF
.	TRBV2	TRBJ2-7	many	TGTGCCAGCTCGGCAGCCTACGAGCAGTACTTC	CASSAAYEQYF
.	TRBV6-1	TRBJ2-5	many	TGTGCCAGCAGTCCGGGACTGGGGGACGAGACCCAGTACTTC	CASSPGLGDETQYF
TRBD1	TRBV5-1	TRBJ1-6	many	TGCGCCAGCAGCTGGGGACAGGGGGGGAATTCACCCCTCCACTTT	CASSWGQGGNSPLHF
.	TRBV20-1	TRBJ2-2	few	TGCAGTGCTCGGCGGCTAGCGAACGGGGAGCTGTTTTTT	CSARRLANGELFF
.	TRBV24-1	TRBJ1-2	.	TGTGCCACCATGGCCACCGGAGACAGAGCCTACACCTTC	CATMATGDRAYTF
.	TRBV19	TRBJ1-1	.	TGTGCCAGTAGTATAGAACGACTTAACACTGAAGCTTTCTTT	CASSIERLNTEAFF
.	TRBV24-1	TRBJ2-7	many	TGTGCCACCAGTGAATCCCGGGACGGCTACGAGCAGTACTTC	CATSESRDGYEQYF
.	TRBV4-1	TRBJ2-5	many	TGCGCCAGCAGCCAAAACGGGGGCAGGGAGACCCAGTACTTC	CASSQNGGRETQYF
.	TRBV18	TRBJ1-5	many	TGTGCCAGCTCACCAGGGAGCGCAGCCAATCAGCCCCAGCATTTT	CASSPGSAANQPQHF
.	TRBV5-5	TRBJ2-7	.	TGTGCCAGCAGCTTACCGGGACATTGGAGCTCCTACGAGCAGTACTTC	CASSLPGHWSSYEQYF
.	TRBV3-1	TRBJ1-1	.	TGTGCCAGCAGCCAAGATTCAGGGTTTCTGGCTTTCTTT	CASSQDSGFLAFF
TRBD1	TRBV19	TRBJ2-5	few	TGTGCCAGTAGTACCGGGACAGGGGAAGAGACCCAGTACTTC	CASSTGTGEETQYF
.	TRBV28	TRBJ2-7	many	TGTGCCAGCAGGCCAGGGGGGCGTTACGAGCAGTACTTC	CASRPGGRYEQYF
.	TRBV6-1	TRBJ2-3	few	TGTGCCAGCAGTGAACGACTCCCCACAGATACGCAGTATTTT	CASSERLPTDTQYF
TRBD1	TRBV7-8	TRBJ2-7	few	TGTGCCAGCAGCTACTCTGGGACAGCTACTTTCTACGAGCAGTACTTC	CASSYSGTATFYEQYF
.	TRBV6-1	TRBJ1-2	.	TGTGCCAGCAGCGCCGACAGCTATGGCCACACCTTC	CASSADSYGHTF
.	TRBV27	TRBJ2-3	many	TGTGCCAGCAGTCCCAGCTTAAGCGGAGATACGCAGTATTTT	CASSPSLSGDTQYF
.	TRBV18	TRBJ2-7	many	TGTGCCAGCTCAACGCTATGGGGCGAAGACGAGCAGTACTTC	CASSTLWGEDEQYF
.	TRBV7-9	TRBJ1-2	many	TGTGCCAGCAGCTTAGGGATAATGAACTATGGCTACACCTTC	CASSLGIMNYGYTF
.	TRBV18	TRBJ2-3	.	TGTGCCAGCTCACCACCTCACAGGAGCTTCACAGATACGCAGTATTTT	CASSPPHRSFTDTQYF
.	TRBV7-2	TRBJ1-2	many	TGTGCCAGCAGCATAGACAGCTCCATTAACTATGGCTACACCTTC	CASSIDSSINYGYTF
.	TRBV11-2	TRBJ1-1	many	TGTGCCAGCAGCCCGACGCGGAACACTGAAGCTTTCTTT	CASSPTRNTEAFF
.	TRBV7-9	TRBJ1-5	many	TGTGCCAGCAGCTCGTCGACTACGGCTCAGCCCCAGCATTTT	CASSSSTTAQPQHF
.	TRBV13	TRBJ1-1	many	TGTGCCAGCAGTTCAGACCCCTCTGAAGCTTTCTTT	CASSSDPSEAFF
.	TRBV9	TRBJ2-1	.	TGTGCCAGCAGCGTCCCCCCGGCTAGTGAGCAGTTCTTC	CASSVPPASEQFF